This entry is about one T cell receptor (beta chain). What it recognizes is unknown. This sample was included in a study of shared clonotypes between healthy human individuals. The overall study: Two female and a few male donors aged 18 to 49 were enrolled.

The assay was run at deep level. Profiling relied on immunoSEQ multiplex PCR, and the TCRdb table lists in-frame clones only, not all of them. This sample has about 1.1 million clones; around 78% occur once, and the top ten carry about 0.52%. From germline, CDR1 is SGHRS and CDR2 YFSETQ. Trimming stripped 0 bases from V and 5 bases from J, with 12 bases between. The CDR3 has 14 amino acids. The donors, all of them Caucasian adults, lived in Nashville, Tennessee. Overall study findings and caveats: Relative to memory subsets, naive subsets generally showed larger estimated richness.

Sequencing was performed on memory CD4+ T cells from PBMCs. Documented subset: CD45RA-negative fraction. V is TRBV5-1 and J is TRBJ2-7; tentative D call: TRBD2 (6 bases). The sequence was collected from a man younger than 30 in good health. Some clones in this sample may be carry-over from other donors' samples. CDR3 protein: CASSLAGVLDEQYF. CDR3 nucleotides: TGCGCCAGCAGCTTGGCGGGGGTGCTCGACGAGCAGTACTTC.